The rows below give T cell receptor beta chains drawn from one sample of a study of blood T cells in healthy people across ages. TCRdb fed the 5' RACE reads into MiXCR, producing one record per CDR3 protein. This sample has some 1.6 million distinct CDR3 sequences; 30% to 40% occur once, and the top ten carry 11%. What was sequenced was blood. The receptors come from a woman aged 25-40 years in good health. CDR3s include the opening cysteine and the closing phenylalanine or tryptophan. A D gene is named only where the DNA matches it firmly. Clone size, where shown, is once, few, many, or a class for clones that have expanded.

clone_size,v_call,j_call,d_call,cdr3_nt,cdr3_aa
few,TRBV20-1,TRBJ1-2,TRBD1,TGCAGTGCACGGGGACAGGGGAAGGGGAACTATGGCTACACCTTC,CSARGQGKGNYGYTF
once,TRBV20-1,TRBJ2-5,.,TGCAGTGCTAGAAACCGGGACACATCCTACAATGAGCAGTACTTC,CSARNRDTSYNEQYF
.,TRBV7-2,TRBJ2-3,TRBD2,TGTGCCAGCAGACTAGCGGGACTCACTAGCACAGATACGCAGTATTTT,CASRLAGLTSTDTQYF
.,TRBV27,TRBJ2-1,TRBD2,TGTGCCAGCGGAGGGTGGCGGGAGACCCAGTTCTTC,CASGGWRETQFF
few,TRBV7-8,TRBJ2-1,.,TGTGCCAGCAGCTTAGGAGCGGGCCTCTCCTACAATGAGCAGTTCTTC,CASSLGAGLSYNEQFF
.,TRBV6-6,TRBJ2-1,.,TGTGCCAGCAGTTACTCGACAGCGTCCTACAATGAGCAGTTCTTC,CASSYSTASYNEQFF
many,TRBV20-1,TRBJ2-7,.,TGCAGTGCTAGAAGGGGTGAGCAGTACTTC,CSARRGEQYF
.,TRBV7-7,TRBJ2-5,TRBD1,TGTGCCAGCAGCCCGACAGGGAGCCGAGAGACCCAGTACTTC,CASSPTGSRETQYF
.,TRBV12-3/TRBV12-4,TRBJ1-5,.,TGTGCCAGCAGTTTATCTACGGGCGATCAGCCCCAGCATTTT,CASSLSTGDQPQHF
many,TRBV20-1,TRBJ2-7,.,TGCAGTGCCAGACAGACTTACGAGCAGTACTTC,CSARQTYEQYF
.,TRBV15,TRBJ2-3,.,TGTGCCACCAGCAGAGGAGAGGCAGATACGCAGTATTTT,CATSRGEADTQYF
.,TRBV12-3/TRBV12-4,TRBJ1-4,.,TGTGCCAGCAAATCAGGCTACGGTGAAAAACTGTTTTTT,CASKSGYGEKLFF
.,TRBV3-1,TRBJ2-7,.,TGTGCCAGCAGGTGGGCAGGGGCCCGCGAGCAGTACTTC,CASRWAGAREQYF
.,TRBV9,TRBJ1-2,.,TGTGCCAGCAGCGTAGGGAGTTGGGGAAACTATGGCTACACCTTC,CASSVGSWGNYGYTF
.,TRBV5-6,TRBJ2-7,.,TGTGCCGGCAGCAACTCCCGCGGGGTGCGATACGAGCAGTACTTC,CAGSNSRGVRYEQYF
many,TRBV10-2,TRBJ2-7,.,TGCGCCAGCAGCCTCGGCCCAGTGGAGCAGTACTTC,CASSLGPVEQYF
few,TRBV4-1,TRBJ1-2,.,TGCGCCAGCAGCCATGGGACCTATGGCTACACCTTC,CASSHGTYGYTF
.,TRBV28,TRBJ2-7,.,TGTGCCAGCACCCAGGAGTTGCCCTACGAGCAGTACTTC,CASTQELPYEQYF
few,TRBV5-1,TRBJ2-5,.,TGCGCCAGCAGCTTGGATGGGGGGGGCCTTGGAGAGACCCAGTACTTC,CASSLDGGGLGETQYF
.,TRBV7-2,TRBJ1-2,.,TGTGCCAGCAGCCCCCAGTGGGGGGGCAGAAGCTATGGCTACACCTTC,CASSPQWGGRSYGYTF
.,TRBV28,TRBJ1-2,TRBD1,TGTGCCAGCAGTCCGGACAGGCGCGGCTACACCTTC,CASSPDRRGYTF
.,TRBV6-4,TRBJ1-1,.,TGTGCCAGCAGTGCCTCGAGGGAGACTGAAGCTTTCTTT,CASSASRETEAFF
few,TRBV2,TRBJ1-4,.,TGTGCCAGCAGTGAAACCCGACAGATTAATGAAAAACTGTTTTTT,CASSETRQINEKLFF
few,TRBV20-1,TRBJ2-7,.,TGCAGTACTATTCCGGACTACGAGCAGTACTTC,CSTIPDYEQYF
.,TRBV20-1,TRBJ2-7,TRBD2,TGCAGTGCTAGGTCTAGCGGGAGGGCCCTCTACGAGCAGTACTTC,CSARSSGRALYEQYF
.,TRBV14,TRBJ2-6,TRBD1,TGTGCCAGCAGCTCAGGGGGCTTCTCTGGGGCCGACGTCCTGACTTTC,CASSSGGFSGADVLTF